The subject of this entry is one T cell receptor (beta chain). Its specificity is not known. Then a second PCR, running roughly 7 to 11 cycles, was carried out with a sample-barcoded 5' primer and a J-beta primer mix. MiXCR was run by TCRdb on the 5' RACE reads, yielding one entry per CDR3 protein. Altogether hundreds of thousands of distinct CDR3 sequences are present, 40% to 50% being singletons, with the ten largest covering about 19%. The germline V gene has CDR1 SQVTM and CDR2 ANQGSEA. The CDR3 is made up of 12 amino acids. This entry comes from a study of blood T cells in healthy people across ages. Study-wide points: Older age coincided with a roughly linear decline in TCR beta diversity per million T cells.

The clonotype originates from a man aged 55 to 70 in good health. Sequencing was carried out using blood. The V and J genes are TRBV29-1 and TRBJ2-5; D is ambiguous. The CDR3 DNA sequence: TGCAGTTGTTGGAGTGTTCAAGAGACCCAGTACTTC. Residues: CSCWSVQETQYF. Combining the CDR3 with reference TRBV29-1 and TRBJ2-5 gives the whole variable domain SAVISQKPSRDICQRGTSLTIQCQVDSQVTMMFWYRQQPGQSLTLIATANQGSEATYESGFVIDKFPISRPNLTFSTLTVSNMSPEDSSIYLCSCWSVQETQYFGPGTRLLVL.